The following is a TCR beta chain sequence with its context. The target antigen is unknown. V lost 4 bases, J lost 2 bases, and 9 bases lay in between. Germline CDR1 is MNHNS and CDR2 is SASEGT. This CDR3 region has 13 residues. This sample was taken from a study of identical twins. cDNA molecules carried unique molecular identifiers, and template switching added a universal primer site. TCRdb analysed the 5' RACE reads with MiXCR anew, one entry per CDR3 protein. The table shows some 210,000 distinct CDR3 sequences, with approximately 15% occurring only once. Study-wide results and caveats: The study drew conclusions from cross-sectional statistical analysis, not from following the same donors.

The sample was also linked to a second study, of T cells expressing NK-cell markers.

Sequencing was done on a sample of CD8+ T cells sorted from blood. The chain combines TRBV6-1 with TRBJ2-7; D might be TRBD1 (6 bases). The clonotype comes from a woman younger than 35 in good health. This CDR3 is CASSADSPYEQYF. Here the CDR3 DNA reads TGTGCCAGCAGTGCGGACAGCCCCTACGAGCAGTACTTC.